A single sample is the source of the 5 T cell receptor beta chains below, sequenced in a study of regulatory T cells in long-lasting Graves disease. The time point denotes: newly diagnosed GD, antithyroid drugs for less than 3 months. RNA extracted from PBMCs served as the sequencing template. CDR3-region Arm-PCR and iRepertoire HTBI primers produced the TCR beta libraries. One entry per CDR3 protein, called by TCRdb with MiXCR from the multiplex PCR reads. The profile shows about 610,000 distinct CDR3 sequences, about 16% of them singletons. The same sample was also studied in work on T cells in Graves' hyperthyroidism and ophthalmopathy.

Sequences were derived from peripheral blood mononuclear cells (PBMCs), sampled at new diagnosis, from a patient treated with antithyroid drugs. The source is a man younger than 35 with Graves disease.

This clonotype was picked up many times. V is TRBV11-2 and J is TRBJ2-3; D might be TRBD1 or TRBD2, each matching 5 bases. Per germline, CDR1 SGHAT and CDR2 FQNNGV. V was clipped by 2 bases and J by 0 bases, with 12 bases between them. This CDR3 is 16 amino acids long. CDR3: CASSLRGGASTDTQYF. Here the CDR3 DNA reads TGTGCCAGCAGCTTACGTGGGGGAGCTAGCACAGATACGCAGTATTTT.

This chain joins TRBV5-8 and TRBJ2-1, with TRBD1 identical over 7 bases. The germline V gene encodes CDR1 SGHTS and CDR2 YDEGEE. V was pared by 2 bases and J by 6 bases, with 8 bases of the junction left unmatched. This CDR3 spans 15 amino acids. CDR3 nucleotide sequence: TGTGCCAGCAGCTTAGGGGACAGCCCCATCAATGAGCAGTTCTTC. This sequence encodes CASSLGDSPINEQFF. Using reference TRBV5-8 and TRBJ2-1 for the parts outside the CDR3, the full variable domain is EAGVTQSPTHLIKTRGQQATLRCSPISGHTSVYWYQQALGLGLQFLLWYDEGEERNRGNFPPRFSGRQFPNYSSELNVNALELEDSALYLCASSLGDSPINEQFFGPGTRLTVL.

This clonotype appeared many times. The rearrangement uses TRBV12-3 or TRBV12-4 and TRBJ2-7, with D perhaps TRBD1 (5 bases). The ends were cut back, 6 bases at V and 0 bases at J, with 9 bases in the middle. The CDR3 extends over 13 amino acids. The DNA for the CDR3 is TGTGCCAGCAGACTGGACAACTCCTACGAGCAGTACTTC. Its protein is CASRLDNSYEQYF.

The chain combines TRBV14 with TRBJ2-7; no clear D. The CDR3 covers 12 residues. Germline CDR1 and CDR2: SGHDN and FVKESK. Trimming took 4 bases from V and 5 from J, leaving 9 bases between them. CDR3 in DNA: TGTGCCAGCAGCCGATCGCGCGACGAGCAGTACTTC. Its protein product is CASSRSRDEQYF.

This clonotype was seen a few times. J is TRBJ2-1 and V is TRBV19; possible D gene TRBD2, 6 bases. V shed 10 bases and J shed 1 base, with 26 bases lying between them. The CDR3 contains 18 residues. CDR1 is LNHDA, CDR2 SQIVND, per germline (reference sequence). Here the CDR3 reads CATAPMRRADGSYNEQFF. DNA for the CDR3: TGTGCCACCGCCCCTATGAGGAGGGCCGATGGATCCTACAATGAGCAGTTCTTC.